This entry concerns a single T cell receptor beta chain. It was during active infection that Seattle patients were enrolled and then longitudinally followed. The CDR3 consists of 14 residues. V was shortened by 5 bases and J by 4 bases, with 14 bases between the two germline ends. Germline CDR1 MNHEY, CDR2 SMNVEV (reference sequence). How the authors handled the data: Estimation of nucleated cell counts relied on the amplification of reference gene primers. This table comes from immunoSEQ multiplex PCR, and its TCRdb copy is limited to in-frame clones, with some not included. The D gene and trimming were derived from the DNA, and the V and J assignments and clone size from that table. This table has 150,000 to 200,000 clones, 80% to 85% appearing once. This record belongs to a study of blood T cell repertoires in COVID-19. Study-wide background: Whether acute or convalescent, the COVID-19 samples came from the United States, Italy and Spain. In each case, the material was cDNA or gDNA derived from T cells, B-cell-depleted T cells, or PBMCs.

The gene calls are TRBV27 and TRBJ1-2; no clear D gene. This receptor was identified in an older woman with COVID-19, enrolled during active disease. The sequenced sample was peripheral blood. CDR3 sequence (DNA): TGTGCCAGCAGTCCTAAACCTAACAGCTATGGCTACACCTTC. Encoded protein: CASSPKPNSYGYTF.